The rows below give T cell receptor beta chains drawn from one sample of a study of blood T cell repertoires in COVID-19. The table came from immunoSEQ multiplex PCR; TCRdb's copy has only in-frame clones and leaves some out. The data contain roughly 160,000 clones, 83% of them seen just once; the ten biggest clones take up around 2.1%. Sample: peripheral blood. Source of these receptors: a woman of 80 years or more with acute or convalescent COVID-19. Each CDR3 is given with its conserved first and last residue. The order of the fields is CDR3 length, clone size, D gene, J gene, V gene, CDR3 protein, CDR3 DNA. The D gene is left open where the match is weak. Part of the rows lack a size; the others show once, few, many or a class for expanded clones.

cdr3_length: 17
clone_size: NA
d_call: NA
j_call: TRBJ2-5
v_call: TRBV25-1
cdr3_aa: CASSEAGGQGGGETQYF
cdr3_nt: TGTGCCAGCAGTGAGGCCGGAGGGCAGGGTGGAGGAGAGACCCAGTACTTC

cdr3_length: 14
clone_size: NA
d_call: TRBD2
j_call: TRBJ2-7
v_call: TRBV28
cdr3_aa: CASSNRGDLYEQYF
cdr3_nt: TGTGCCAGCAGTAATCGGGGGGACCTCTACGAGCAGTACTTC

cdr3_length: 16
clone_size: NA
d_call: TRBD2
j_call: TRBJ2-3
v_call: TRBV27
cdr3_aa: CASSTTLAGGTDTQYF
cdr3_nt: TGTGCCAGCAGTACAACCCTAGCGGGGGGAACAGATACGCAGTATTTT

cdr3_length: 16
clone_size: NA
d_call: TRBD2
j_call: TRBJ2-3
v_call: TRBV19
cdr3_aa: CASRAGTSGGPDTQYF
cdr3_nt: TGTGCCAGTAGGGCCGGGACTAGCGGGGGACCAGATACGCAGTATTTT

cdr3_length: 16
clone_size: few
d_call: TRBD1
j_call: TRBJ1-4
v_call: TRBV19
cdr3_aa: CASSTDRGRANEKLFF
cdr3_nt: TGTGCCAGTAGTACCGACAGGGGCCGCGCTAATGAAAAACTGTTTTTT

cdr3_length: 17
clone_size: NA
d_call: TRBD2
j_call: TRBJ2-3
v_call: TRBV3-1/TRBV3-2
cdr3_aa: CASSQGLAGEDSDTQYF
cdr3_nt: TGTGCCAGCAGCCAAGGACTAGCGGGAGAGGACTCAGATACGCAGTATTTT

cdr3_length: 15
clone_size: NA
d_call: TRBD1
j_call: TRBJ1-3
v_call: TRBV11-2
cdr3_aa: CASSIQGYSGNTIYF
cdr3_nt: TGTGCCAGCAGTATACAGGGGTACTCTGGAAACACCATATATTTT

cdr3_length: 15
clone_size: NA
d_call: NA
j_call: TRBJ1-5
v_call: TRBV7-2
cdr3_aa: CASSLVSNSNQPQHF
cdr3_nt: TGTGCCAGCAGCTTAGTTAGTAATAGCAATCAGCCCCAGCATTTT

cdr3_length: 18
clone_size: NA
d_call: NA
j_call: TRBJ2-3
v_call: TRBV4-1
cdr3_aa: CASSPRQSSGAFTDTQYF
cdr3_nt: TGCGCCAGCAGCCCCCGTCAGTCGAGCGGAGCCTTCACAGATACGCAGTATTTT

cdr3_length: 19
clone_size: NA
d_call: TRBD2
j_call: TRBJ2-2
v_call: TRBV9
cdr3_aa: CASSVATRDVGLATGELFF
cdr3_nt: TGTGCCAGCAGCGTAGCTACGAGGGACGTAGGACTAGCGACCGGGGAGCTGTTTTTT

cdr3_length: 14
clone_size: NA
d_call: NA
j_call: TRBJ2-3
v_call: TRBV5-1
cdr3_aa: CASSLLSHTDTQYF
cdr3_nt: TGCGCCAGCAGCTTGCTTAGCCACACAGATACGCAGTATTTT

cdr3_length: 15
clone_size: NA
d_call: NA
j_call: TRBJ2-3
v_call: TRBV11-2
cdr3_aa: CASSEQGGRADTQYF
cdr3_nt: TGTGCCAGCAGCGAACAGGGGGGGCGGGCAGATACGCAGTATTTT

cdr3_length: 16
clone_size: NA
d_call: NA
j_call: TRBJ1-5
v_call: TRBV19
cdr3_aa: CASSITAPGSRQPQHF
cdr3_nt: TGTGCCAGTAGTATAACGGCGCCAGGATCAAGGCAGCCCCAGCATTTT

cdr3_length: 15
clone_size: NA
d_call: TRBD1
j_call: TRBJ2-4
v_call: TRBV19
cdr3_aa: CASSQGQVPENIQYF
cdr3_nt: TGTGCCAGTAGTCAGGGACAGGTACCCGAGAACATTCAGTACTTC

cdr3_length: 15
clone_size: NA
d_call: TRBD2
j_call: TRBJ2-1
v_call: TRBV27
cdr3_aa: CASSPSGPAYNEQFF
cdr3_nt: TGTGCCAGCAGTCCTAGCGGGCCCGCCTACAATGAGCAGTTCTTC

cdr3_length: 14
clone_size: few
d_call: NA
j_call: TRBJ1-3
v_call: TRBV19
cdr3_aa: CASSVTGTGNTIYF
cdr3_nt: TGTGCCAGTAGTGTGACCGGGACTGGAAACACCATATATTTT

cdr3_length: 12
clone_size: NA
d_call: NA
j_call: TRBJ1-1
v_call: TRBV5-4
cdr3_aa: CASSTGGTEAFF
cdr3_nt: TGTGCCAGCAGCACCGGAGGCACTGAAGCTTTCTTT

cdr3_length: 14
clone_size: NA
d_call: NA
j_call: TRBJ2-5
v_call: TRBV2
cdr3_aa: CASLRDTIEKTQYF
cdr3_nt: TGTGCCAGCCTTCGGGACACAATCGAGAAGACCCAGTACTTC

cdr3_length: 13
clone_size: few
d_call: NA
j_call: TRBJ1-5
v_call: TRBV2
cdr3_aa: CASSYGSNQPQHF
cdr3_nt: TGTGCCAGCAGTTATGGGAGTAATCAGCCCCAGCATTTT

cdr3_length: 16
clone_size: NA
d_call: NA
j_call: TRBJ1-1
v_call: TRBV15
cdr3_aa: CATSMRPGMVNTEAFF
cdr3_nt: TGTGCCACCAGCATGCGACCAGGGATGGTGAACACTGAAGCTTTCTTT

cdr3_length: 13
clone_size: NA
d_call: NA
j_call: TRBJ1-6
v_call: TRBV5-6
cdr3_aa: CASSLRLYSPLHF
cdr3_nt: TGTGCCAGCAGCTTGCGGTTGTATTCACCCCTCCACTTT

cdr3_length: 14
clone_size: NA
d_call: TRBD1
j_call: TRBJ2-7
v_call: TRBV6-5
cdr3_aa: CASRATGEFGEQYF
cdr3_nt: TGTGCCAGCAGAGCGACAGGGGAGTTTGGCGAGCAGTACTTC

cdr3_length: 13
clone_size: NA
d_call: NA
j_call: TRBJ2-5
v_call: TRBV11-2
cdr3_aa: CASSLGAIETQYF
cdr3_nt: TGTGCCAGCAGCTTAGGTGCGATAGAGACCCAGTACTTC

cdr3_length: 14
clone_size: NA
d_call: NA
j_call: TRBJ2-5
v_call: TRBV5-5
cdr3_aa: CASSLMITQETQYF
cdr3_nt: TGTGCCAGCAGCTTAATGATAACTCAAGAGACCCAGTACTTC

cdr3_length: 14
clone_size: NA
d_call: NA
j_call: TRBJ1-2
v_call: TRBV6-2/TRBV6-3
cdr3_aa: CASSRGGSDYGYTF
cdr3_nt: TGTGCCAGCAGTCGGGGGGGATCTGACTATGGCTACACCTTC